The 30 T cell receptor beta chains given below trace back to one sample, sequenced in a study of T cell changes during pregnancy in multiple sclerosis (dated by TCRdb to between 2018 and 2021). Receptor libraries were prepared by the immunoSEQ multiplex PCR assay. The clones in this table, taken by TCRdb from immuneACCESS, are in-frame only. Not every clone is retained; where verified, under half of the shortfall comes from an unresolved V gene, and the cause of the rest is unknown. The sample yields some 47,000 clones; roughly 90% were counted once. 1.9% of the sample lies in the top ten. The sample consisted of peripheral blood, taken in the first trimester of pregnancy. These receptors came from a female donor with multiple sclerosis, enrolled in a pregnancy study.

The J gene is TRBJ2-3, the V gene TRBV29-1; tentatively, D is TRBD1 (6 bases). Germline assignment: CDR1 SQVTM and CDR2 ANQGSEA. Trimming pared 4 bases from V and 0 bases from J, leaving 17 bases between. The length of the CDR3 is 16 residues. CDR3 DNA: TGCAGCGTTGTGTATTTTAGGACAGCGAGCACAGATACGCAGTATTTT. This translates into CSVVYFRTASTDTQYF.

The V gene is TRBV19, the J gene TRBJ2-3, with 7 bases aligning to TRBD1. The CDR3 spans 15 residues. Germline lookup yields CDR1 LNHDA and CDR2 SQIVND (reference sequence). Losses at the gene ends were 3 bases for V and 0 bases for J; bases not matched to a gene: 3. DNA of the CDR3: TGTGCCAGTAGTATTCTGGACAGGAGCACAGATACGCAGTATTTT. Its translation: CASSILDRSTDTQYF. Looking up the rest from reference TRBV19 and TRBJ2-3 gives the full variable domain: DGGITQSPKYLFRKEGQNVTLSCEQNLNHDAMYWYRQDPGQGLRLIYYSQIVNDFQKGDIAEGYSVSREKKESFPLTVTSAQKNPTAFYLCASSILDRSTDTQYFGPGTRLTVL.

J is TRBJ2-7 and V is TRBV6-1, with D perhaps TRBD2 (5 bases). This CDR3 region has 13 residues. With 7 bases removed from V and 5 bases from J, the gap between germline ends came to 15 bases. Germline loops: CDR1 MNHNS, CDR2 SASEGT. This chain's CDR3 is CASTLTRVDEQYF. The CDR3 DNA reads TGTGCCAGCACCCTCACTAGGGTGGACGAGCAGTACTTC.

This sequence joins TRBV4-3 and TRBJ2-1; 8 bases are shared with TRBD1. CDR1 is LGHNA, CDR2 YSLEER, per germline. V gave up 4 bases and J gave up 9 bases; unmatched junction bases: 5. This CDR3 has 13 amino acids. Here the CDR3 reads CASSRKTGGEQFF. CDR3 nucleotide sequence: TGCGCCAGCAGCCGAAAAACAGGGGGTGAGCAGTTCTTC.

The genes are TRBV25-1 and TRBJ2-7; D possibly corresponds to TRBD1 (6 bases). The germline gives CDR1 MGHDK, CDR2 SYGVNS. Deletions cut 0 bases from V and 7 bases from J, with 19 bases between. The CDR3 is 16 residues long. CDR3 sequence: CASSEYPIAGVGEQYF. The CDR3 DNA reads TGTGCCAGCAGTGAATACCCAATAGCAGGGGTAGGAGAGCAGTACTTC.

The gene calls are TRBV10-3 and TRBJ2-7; 10 nucleotides align to TRBD1. The ends lost 6 bases at V and 2 bases at J; junction bases unmatched: 4. The CDR3 sequence is 14 residues long. The germline gives CDR1 ENHRY, CDR2 SYGVKD. The CDR3 here is CAIRTGTGAYEQYF. In nucleotides, the CDR3 is TGTGCCATCAGAACCGGGACAGGGGCCTACGAGCAGTACTTC.

This clone was detected only a few times. The chain combines TRBV4-2 with TRBJ2-6; 9 nucleotides align to TRBD1. The CDR3 runs 16 residues. V shed 0 bases and J 3 bases; nucleotides not matched to a gene: 0. Per the germline V gene, CDR1 is LGHNA and CDR2 is YNFKEQ. CDR3 in amino acids: CASSQEDRGGANVLTF. The CDR3 DNA follows: TGTGCCAGCAGCCAAGAGGACAGGGGTGGGGCCAACGTCCTGACTTTC.

The chain employs TRBV5-1 and TRBJ2-5; D not resolved. The CDR3 extends over 15 amino acids. With 4 bases removed from V and 0 bases from J, the gap between germline ends came to 13 bases. Looked up from germline, CDR1 is SGHRS and CDR2 is YFSETQ. The CDR3 region is CASSKGSANQETQYF. The CDR3 DNA reads as TGCGCCAGCAGCAAAGGAAGCGCGAACCAAGAGACCCAGTACTTC.

The chain couples TRBV30 to TRBJ1-3; 7 bases agree with TRBD1. Germline V gene sequence: CDR1 GTSNPN, CDR2 SVGIG (reference sequence). The length of the CDR3 is 13 residues. V dropped 5 bases and J dropped 9; count of bases not matched to a gene: 10. CDR3 sequence (DNA): TGTGCCTGGGAGGACAGGCCCTCAAGCACCATATATTTT. It yields the protein CAWEDRPSSTIYF.

J is TRBJ2-1 and V is TRBV7-8; TRBD1 matches 7 bases. The CDR3 sequence is 14 residues long. V lost 0 bases, J lost 8 bases, and 4 bases stayed unmatched. Germline loops: CDR1 SGHVS, CDR2 FQNEAQ. The CDR3 here is CASSLANRGDEQFF. CDR3 coding DNA: TGTGCCAGCAGCTTAGCGAACAGGGGTGATGAGCAGTTCTTC.

The chain combines TRBV7-2 with TRBJ2-2; tentatively, D is TRBD2 (5 bases). CDR3 length: 17 amino acids. The germline V gene encodes CDR1 SGHTA and CDR2 FQGNSA. V was clipped by 6 bases and J by 1 base, with 18 bases between them. This chain's CDR3 is CASRKLGLTWNTGELFF. The CDR3, as DNA: TGTGCCAGCAGAAAACTAGGGTTAACTTGGAACACCGGGGAGCTGTTTTTT.

The chain recombines TRBV29-1 with TRBJ2-5; no clear D. The CDR3 totals 13 residues. V was trimmed by 4 bases and J by 4 bases, leaving 13 bases between them. The germline V gene has CDR1 SQVTM and CDR2 ANQGSEA. As DNA, the CDR3 is TGCAGCGTTGCCCCCTCCATGGCAGAGACCCAGTACTTC. It translates to CSVAPSMAETQYF.

The chain recombines TRBV5-1 with TRBJ2-7, with D perhaps matching TRBD1 (6 bases). Deletions cut 4 bases from V and 2 bases from J, with 13 bases between. Germline CDR1 is SGHRS and CDR2 is YFSETQ. CDR3 length: 14 residues. CDR3 nucleotide sequence: TGCGCCAGCAGCCCCAGACAGGCCCCCTACGAGCAGTACTTC. Amino acids: CASSPRQAPYEQYF.

The chain employs TRBV19 and TRBJ2-2; TRBD1 matches at 8 bases. Germline trimming cut 3 bases from V and 6 bases from J; bases unmatched to any gene: 9. CDR3 length: 16 amino acids. Germline CDR1 is LNHDA and CDR2 is SQIVND (reference sequence). The CDR3 loop reads CASSMMWQGAPGELFF. The CDR3 DNA reads as TGTGCCAGTAGTATGATGTGGCAGGGGGCTCCCGGGGAGCTGTTTTTT.

The rearrangement joins TRBV18 to TRBJ1-1; D remains unclear. Per germline, CDR1 KGHSH and CDR2 LQKENI. The CDR3 covers 14 residues. Between the trimmed V and J ends, which lost 3 bases and 6 bases, there was a span of 14 bases. The CDR3 here is CASSPSELIAEAFF. CDR3 DNA: TGTGCCAGCTCACCGTCCGAGCTGATCGCTGAAGCTTTCTTT.

CDR3 sequence (DNA): TGTGCCAGCAGCTTCCCCTTTAGCAGCGGAGAGACCCAGTACTTC. This encodes CASSFPFSSGETQYF. The chain joins TRBV5-6 to TRBJ2-5; perhaps TRBD2 as D (5 bases). V was shortened by 2 bases and J by 4 bases, with 15 bases between the two germline ends. The CDR3 is 15 amino acids. Germline CDR1 reads SGHDT; CDR2 reads YYEEEE.

The chain uses TRBV5-5 and TRBJ1-2; a possible D gene is TRBD1 (6 bases). V shed 0 bases and J shed 6 bases, with 12 bases lying between them. This CDR3 is built from 14 residues. Germline V gives CDR1 SGHKS, CDR2 YYEKEE (reference sequence). DNA of the CDR3: TGTGCCAGCAGCTTGGGAGTGGGGGCGGATGGCTACACCTTC. Translating gives CASSLGVGADGYTF.

This chain connects TRBV4-1 to TRBJ1-4; D remains ambiguous. Per the germline V gene, CDR1 is MGHRA and CDR2 is YSYEKL. The CDR3 loop spans 13 amino acids. V was shortened by 4 bases and J by 5 bases, with 8 bases between the two germline ends. CDR3 loop: CASSRIPNEKLFF. In nucleotides, the CDR3 is TGCGCCAGCAGCCGTATCCCGAATGAAAAACTGTTTTTT.

The genes are TRBV10-3 and TRBJ1-2; 7 nucleotides match TRBD1. CDR3 length equals 15 residues. After removal of 1 base from V and 4 bases from J, the junction contained 6 bases not matched to a gene. Germline V CDR1 and CDR2: ENHRY, SYGVKD. The CDR3 coding sequence is TGTGCCATCAGTGAGTGGGGACAGTCCACCTATGGCTACACCTTC. Translating it yields CAISEWGQSTYGYTF.

The V and J genes are TRBV13 and TRBJ1-4; TRBD1 is a possible D gene (5 bases). Between the trimmed V and J ends, which lost 1 base and 8 bases, there was a span of 14 bases. The CDR3 extends over 15 amino acids. Per the germline V gene, CDR1 is PRHDT and CDR2 is FYEKMQ (reference sequence). The CDR3 sequence: CASSLAEGLGEKLFF. The DNA for the CDR3 is TGTGCCAGCAGCTTAGCTGAGGGACTGGGGGAAAAACTGTTTTTT.

The chain combines TRBV4-1 with TRBJ2-3, with TRBD1 matching over 10 bases. Looked up from germline, CDR1 is MGHRA and CDR2 is YSYEKL. The CDR3 spans 16 residues. V lost 3 bases and J lost 2; bases outside the gene matches: 5. The chain's CDR3 is CASSQGQGRSTDTQYF. In DNA, the CDR3 is TGCGCCAGCAGCCAGGGACAGGGGCGATCCACAGATACGCAGTATTTT.

The J gene is TRBJ1-6, the V gene TRBV28; D unresolved. V was shortened by 4 bases and J by 4 bases, with 14 bases between the two germline ends. This CDR3 is 16 amino acids long. Per germline, CDR1 MDHEN and CDR2 SYDVKM. The CDR3 bases are TGTGCCAGCAGTTCGGAGGACGGTTCTTATAATTCACCCCTCCACTTT. Protein sequence: CASSSEDGSYNSPLHF.

The V gene is TRBV9, the J gene TRBJ1-6; D gene ambiguous. This CDR3 has 14 amino acids. Deletions cut 3 bases from V and 8 bases from J, with 12 bases between. Germline loops: CDR1 SGDLS, CDR2 YYNGEE. This chain's CDR3 is CASSGRLRDSPLHF. The CDR3 bases are TGTGCCAGCAGCGGCCGCCTCCGGGATTCACCCCTCCACTTT.

Written as DNA, the CDR3 is TGTGCCAGCACTCTAGGGGAGGGATACACTGAAGCTTTCTTT. This codes for CASTLGEGYTEAFF. The V gene is TRBV2, the J gene TRBJ1-1, with D perhaps matching TRBD1 (5 bases). Looked up from germline, CDR1 is SNHLY and CDR2 is FYNNEI. This CDR3 region has 14 residues. Between the trimmed V and J ends, which lost 7 bases and 3 bases, there was a span of 15 bases.

This clone turned up a few times. The chain employs TRBV4-3 and TRBJ2-7; 8 bases map to TRBD2. Germline V gene lookup returns CDR1 LGHNA and CDR2 YSLEER. CDR3 length equals 16 residues. V dropped 0 bases and J dropped 1; count of bases not matched to a gene: 5. The CDR3 nucleotides are TGCGCCAGCAGCCAAGATTTCACTAGCGGTTCCTACGAGCAGTACTTC. Translating it yields CASSQDFTSGSYEQYF.

The J gene is TRBJ1-5, the V gene TRBV5-1, with D maybe TRBD1 (5 bases). The germline V and J ends were trimmed by 2 bases and 4 bases, with 7 bases remaining between them. The germline CDR1 and CDR2 sequences are SGHRS and YFSETQ. The CDR3 loop spans 13 amino acids. CDR3 residues: CASSLGVNQPQHF. CDR3 bases: TGCGCCAGCAGCTTAGGGGTTAATCAGCCCCAGCATTTT. Together with reference TRBV5-1 and TRBJ1-5, the CDR3 gives the full variable domain: KAGVTQTPRYLIKTRGQQVTLSCSPISGHRSVSWYQQTPGQGLQFLFEYFSETQRNKGNFPGRFSGRQFSNSRSEMNVSTLELGDSALYLCASSLGVNQPQHFGDGTRLSIL.

V gene TRBV29-1 combines with J gene TRBJ2-3, with TRBD1 as a possible D gene (6 bases). The CDR3 totals 14 residues. The V gene's germline CDR1 is SQVTM and CDR2 ANQGSEA. Deletions cut 7 bases from V and 0 bases from J, with 14 bases between. DNA for the CDR3: TGCAGCGCACTCACCCAGGGGAGCACAGATACGCAGTATTTT. Amino acids: CSALTQGSTDTQYF.

The chain couples TRBV9 to TRBJ2-3, with 9 bases that match TRBD2. The V and J ends lost 0 bases and 4 bases, in that order; junction bases with no gene match: 6. Germline V gene data show CDR1 as SGDLS and CDR2 as YYNGEE. CDR3 length equals 16 residues. The CDR3 coding sequence is TGTGCCAGCAGCGTAGATGGCGGGGGGGTGGCAGATACGCAGTATTTT. This translates into CASSVDGGGVADTQYF.

The V gene is TRBV2, the J gene TRBJ2-7, with TRBD2 as a possible D gene (6 bases). The ends were cut back, 8 bases at V and 0 bases at J, with 14 bases in the middle. The germline CDR1 and CDR2 sequences are SNHLY and FYNNEI. The CDR3 is made up of 14 amino acids. CDR3: CASRGTYSSYEQYF. CDR3 coding DNA: TGTGCCAGCCGCGGGACTTATAGCTCCTACGAGCAGTACTTC.

J is TRBJ2-1 and V is TRBV6-6; D is possibly TRBD1 (6 bases). Trimming left V 0 bases short and J 9 bases short, with 18 bases between. CDR1 MNHNY and CDR2 SVGAGI come from the germline V gene (reference sequence). This CDR3 comprises 16 residues. The CDR3 loop is CASSYSTGPRVVEQFF. The CDR3 DNA follows: TGTGCCAGCAGTTACTCGACAGGCCCTAGGGTAGTTGAGCAGTTCTTC.